The rows below give T cell receptor beta chains drawn from one sample of a study of shared clonotypes between healthy human individuals. TCRdb's table, derived via immunoSEQ multiplex PCR, lists solely in-frame clones and lacks some. The sample records about 490,000 clones, 79% being singletons. The sequencing sample was made of PBMCs. Receptor source: a middle-aged woman in good health. Some clones in this sample may be carry-over from other donors' samples. Both conserved end residues are part of each CDR3. A D gene is named only where the DNA matches it firmly. Rows give clone size only sometimes, using once, few, many, or a class for an expanded clone.

>-|few|TRBJ1-5|TRBV9
CASSVDGYSNQPQHF
TGTGCCAGCAGCGTGGACGGTTATAGCAATCAGCCCCAGCATTTT
>TRBD2|-|TRBJ2-1|TRBV7-9
CASRPEREGPRTYNEQFF
TGTGCCAGCAGACCCGAGCGGGAGGGCCCGCGAACCTACAATGAGCAGTTCTTC
>TRBD2|once|TRBJ2-1|TRBV5-1
CASRGGLAAYNEQFF
TGCGCCAGCAGAGGGGGACTAGCGGCCTACAATGAGCAGTTCTTC
>-|-|TRBJ2-1|TRBV18
CASSPSGAYNEQFF
TGTGCCAGCTCACCTAGCGGCGCCTACAATGAGCAGTTCTTC
>-|many|TRBJ2-7|TRBV7-2
CASSFFDRSYEQYF
TGTGCCAGCAGTTTCTTTGACAGATCCTACGAGCAGTACTTC
>-|-|TRBJ1-3|TRBV7-6
CASSPARNTIYF
TGTGCCAGCAGTCCGGCCAGGAACACCATATATTTT
>-|-|TRBJ2-3|TRBV11-3
CASSLEGTDTQYF
TGTGCCAGCAGCTTAGAAGGCACAGATACGCAGTATTTT
>TRBD1|-|TRBJ2-7|TRBV19
CATRPRDRAYEQYF
TGTGCCACTAGGCCCCGGGACAGGGCCTACGAGCAGTACTTC
>-|-|TRBJ2-7|TRBV18
CASSPRLVNSYEQYF
TGTGCCAGCTCACCACGGCTAGTCAACTCCTACGAGCAGTACTTC
>-|-|TRBJ1-4|TRBV7-6
CASSRDSNEKLFF
TGTGCCAGCAGCCGGGACTCTAATGAAAAACTGTTTTTT
>-|-|TRBJ2-5|TRBV7-2
CASSLAGVGETQYF
TGTGCCAGCAGCTTAGCGGGAGTAGGGGAGACCCAGTACTTC
>-|-|TRBJ2-2|TRBV11-2
CASSLGVTGELFF
TGTGCCAGCAGCTTAGGAGTCACCGGGGAGCTGTTTTTT
>-|-|TRBJ1-1|TRBV12-5
CASALEEDTEAFF
TGTGCTAGTGCCTTGGAGGAGGACACTGAAGCTTTCTTT
>-|few|TRBJ2-7|TRBV7-2
CASSRVAYEQYF
TGTGCCAGCAGCCGTGTGGCCTACGAGCAGTACTTC
>-|-|TRBJ2-6|TRBV6-1
CASRSSAANVLTF
TGTGCCAGCAGGTCCTCTGCGGCCAACGTCCTGACTTTC
>-|-|TRBJ2-3|TRBV21-1
CASSKAIGSTDTQYF
TGTGCCAGCAGCAAAGCAATAGGCAGCACAGATACGCAGTATTTT
>TRBD2|-|TRBJ2-7|TRBV7-2
CASSASGMVSYEQYF
TGTGCCAGCAGCGCGAGCGGGATGGTCTCCTACGAGCAGTACTTC
>TRBD2|-|TRBJ2-5|TRBV29-1
CSTGLAGETQYF
TGCAGCACGGGACTAGCGGGGGAGACCCAGTACTTC
>-|-|TRBJ1-1|TRBV6-6
CASSYGQSNTEAFF
TGTGCCAGCAGTTACGGGCAGTCTAACACTGAAGCTTTCTTT
>-|many|TRBJ2-1|TRBV19
CASSIGVEGHEQFF
TGTGCCAGTAGTATAGGGGTGGAGGGCCATGAGCAGTTCTTC
>-|-|TRBJ2-7|TRBV10-2
CASSEGLSRYEQYF
TGCGCCAGCAGTGAGGGACTTTCCCGCTACGAGCAGTACTTC
>-|-|TRBJ1-1|TRBV2
CASSERRGGDTEAFF
TGTGCCAGCAGTGAACGGAGGGGAGGTGACACTGAAGCTTTCTTT
>-|-|TRBJ2-1|TRBV7-3
CASSVGAGRPYNEQFF
TGTGCCAGCAGCGTTGGGGCGGGGAGGCCTTACAATGAGCAGTTCTTC
>-|-|TRBJ2-5|TRBV7-7
CASSLGVGVYQETQYF
TGTGCTAGCAGCTTAGGTGTAGGGGTGTACCAAGAGACCCAGTACTTC
>-|-|TRBJ1-1|TRBV6-1
CASSSTQMNTEAFF
TGTGCCAGCAGCTCCACACAGATGAACACTGAAGCTTTCTTT
>-|-|TRBJ1-1|TRBV7-2
CASSGSLVRRNTEAFF
TGTGCCAGCAGCGGGAGCCTAGTCCGGAGGAACACTGAAGCTTTCTTT
>TRBD2|-|TRBJ2-7|TRBV7-9
CASSHGGLARSYEQYF
TGTGCCAGCAGCCACGGAGGACTAGCTCGTTCCTACGAGCAGTACTTC
>-|-|TRBJ2-3|TRBV5-1
CASSLAGGDTQYF
TGCGCCAGCAGCTTGGCTGGGGGAGATACGCAGTATTTT
>-|-|TRBJ2-3|TRBV30
CAWTSVWNQSQYF
TGTGCCTGGACTTCGGTATGGAATCAGTCCCAGTATTTT
>-|-|TRBJ1-5|TRBV15
CATSRGLEGGNQPQHF
TGTGCCACCAGCAGGGGGTTGGAAGGGGGCAATCAGCCCCAGCATTTT
>-|-|TRBJ2-1|TRBV5-1
CASSLEASFNEQFF
TGCGCCAGCAGCTTGGAGGCGTCCTTCAATGAGCAGTTCTTC
>-|-|TRBJ2-2|TRBV7-3
CASSLGNTGELFF
TGTGCCAGCAGCTTAGGGAACACCGGGGAGCTGTTTTTT
>TRBD1|-|TRBJ2-7|TRBV28
CASSFGDRAYEQYF
TGTGCCAGCAGTTTTGGGGACAGGGCCTACGAGCAGTACTTC
>TRBD1|-|TRBJ2-7|TRBV19
CASSRDRSSYEQYF
TGTGCCAGTAGTAGGGACAGGAGCTCCTACGAGCAGTACTTC
>TRBD1|few|TRBJ1-5|TRBV28
CASRETGWGNQPQHF
TGTGCCAGCAGGGAGACAGGGTGGGGCAATCAGCCCCAGCATTTT
>-|-|TRBJ2-2|TRBV6-5
CATSPLLATGELFF
TGTGCCACCTCCCCCTTACTAGCCACCGGGGAGCTGTTTTTT
>-|few|TRBJ2-1|TRBV5-1
CASSQDSIGEQFF
TGCGCCAGCAGCCAGGACAGCATCGGTGAGCAGTTCTTC
>-|-|TRBJ2-1|TRBV7-7
CASSLDSDNEQFF
TGTGCTAGCAGCTTAGACTCAGACAATGAGCAGTTCTTC
>-|-|TRBJ2-1|TRBV7-9
CASSPGVAAYNEQFF
TGTGCCAGCAGCCCTGGGGTAGCGGCCTACAATGAGCAGTTCTTC
>-|-|TRBJ2-3|TRBV7-2
CASSLRRFSARGTDTQYF
TGTGCCAGCAGCTTACGAAGGTTTTCTGCTCGGGGCACAGATACGCAGTATTTT
>TRBD1|-|TRBJ1-2|TRBV6-5
CASSYRTGDGYTF
TGTGCCAGCAGTTATCGGACAGGGGATGGCTACACCTTC